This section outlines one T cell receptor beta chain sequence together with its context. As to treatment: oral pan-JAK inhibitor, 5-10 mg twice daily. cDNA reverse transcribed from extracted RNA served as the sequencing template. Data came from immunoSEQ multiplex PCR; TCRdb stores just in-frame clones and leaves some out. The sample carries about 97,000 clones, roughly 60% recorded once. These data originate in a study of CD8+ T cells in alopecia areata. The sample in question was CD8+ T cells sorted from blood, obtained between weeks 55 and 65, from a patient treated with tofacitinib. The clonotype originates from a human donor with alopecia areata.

The CDR3 region is CASTFRAYVTGELFF. The CDR3 nucleotides are TGTGCCAGCACGTTCCGGGCTTATGTCACCGGGGAGCTGTTTTTT. The chain links TRBV27 to TRBJ2-2; D gene unclear. CDR3 length: 15 amino acids. V dropped 7 bases and J dropped 4 bases, with 16 bases sitting between them. The germline gives CDR1 MNHEY, CDR2 SMNVEV (reference sequence).